A single sample is the source of the 31 T cell receptor beta chains below, sequenced in a study of T cell changes during pregnancy in multiple sclerosis. Libraries were prepared by immunoSEQ multiplex PCR; TCRdb keeps only in-frame clonotypes and omits some of them. The sample lists about 36,000 clones; 93% were seen once. Material: CD4+ T cells from peripheral blood mononuclear cells, obtained in the first trimester of pregnancy. The origin of the receptors is a female donor with multiple sclerosis, enrolled in a pregnancy study.

This clone came up once. This sequence joins TRBV10-1 and TRBJ1-1, with TRBD1 matching 9 bases. Germline values: CDR1 WNHNN, CDR2 SYGVQD (reference sequence). V lost 5 bases, J lost 0 bases, and 13 bases stayed unmatched. The CDR3 runs to 18 residues. CDR3 residues: CASSPPGQGGSVNTEAFF. The DNA of the CDR3 is TGCGCCAGCAGTCCTCCGGGACAGGGAGGATCGGTGAACACTGAAGCTTTCTTT.

This chain uses TRBV19 with TRBJ2-1; possibly TRBD1 for D (5 bases). The CDR3 extends over 16 amino acids. Deletions cut 3 bases from V and 5 bases from J, with 17 bases between. CDR1 and CDR2 from the germline V gene are LNHDA and SQIVND (reference sequence). CDR3 bases: TGTGCCAGTAGTATTATTTTTACAGGAACAAACAATGAGCAGTTCTTC. Translating it yields CASSIIFTGTNNEQFF.

The rearrangement joins TRBV6-1 to TRBJ1-1; TRBD1 might be the D (6 bases). From germline, CDR1 is MNHNS and CDR2 SASEGT. The CDR3 has 14 residues. Between the trimmed V and J ends, which lost 6 bases and 10 bases, there was a span of 21 bases. CDR3 loop: CASSGNRGQGRAFF. In DNA, the CDR3 is TGTGCCAGCAGCGGCAACCGGGGACAAGGACGAGCTTTCTTT.

The chain is built from TRBV2 and TRBJ2-1; 9 nucleotides align to TRBD1. J gave up 1 base and V 6 bases, and 4 bases lay outside the gene matches. Germline loops: CDR1 SNHLY, CDR2 FYNNEI. The CDR3 covers 15 residues. CDR3 amino acids: CASRFGTGSYNEQFF. As DNA, the CDR3 is TGTGCCAGCAGATTTGGGACAGGGTCCTACAATGAGCAGTTCTTC.

The CDR3 loop is CASSPSGNTNTDTQYF. As DNA, the CDR3 is TGCGCCAGCAGCCCGTCAGGGAACACCAACACAGATACGCAGTATTTT. V usage is TRBV5-1 and J usage is TRBJ2-3; tentative D call: TRBD1 (5 bases). The V gene lost 4 bases and the J gene lost 2 bases, with 17 bases spanning the gap. Germline CDR1 is SGHRS and CDR2 is YFSETQ. The CDR3 loop spans 16 amino acids.

V gene TRBV5-1 combines with J gene TRBJ1-3; D uncertain. There are 18 residues in the CDR3. The V end was cut by 0 bases, the J end by 0 bases, with 16 bases between. CDR1 is SGHRS, CDR2 YFSETQ, per germline. CDR3 in amino acids: CASSLEPAGVHSGNTIYF. The CDR3 DNA reads as TGCGCCAGCAGCTTGGAACCGGCCGGGGTCCACTCTGGAAACACCATATATTTT.

In nucleotides, the CDR3 is TGTGCCAGCACCTCTCCGGGGGAAGCTTTCTTT. Residues: CASTSPGEAFF. V is TRBV28 and J is TRBJ1-1; D not resolved. Per germline, CDR1 MDHEN and CDR2 SYDVKM. Trimming stripped 7 bases from V and 8 bases from J, with 11 bases between. The CDR3 runs to 11 residues. Full variable domain (outside the CDR3, taken from reference TRBV28 and TRBJ1-1): DVKVTQSSRYLVKRTGEKVFLECVQDMDHENMFWYRQDPGLGLRLIYFSYDVKMKEKGDIPEGYSVSREKKERFSLILESASTNQTSMYLCASTSPGEAFFGQGTRLTVV.

The chain joins TRBV6-1 to TRBJ2-7; 7 nucleotides align to TRBD2. This CDR3 spans 15 amino acids. With V trimmed by 2 bases and J by 0 bases, 4 bases remained unmatched. The germline CDR1 and CDR2 sequences are MNHNS and SASEGT. Written as DNA, the CDR3 is TGTGCCAGCAGTGAACTGCGGGGGAGCTCCTACGAGCAGTACTTC. This translates into CASSELRGSSYEQYF.

Only one count was recorded for this clone. V usage is TRBV7-6 and J usage is TRBJ1-6; perhaps TRBD1 as D (6 bases). Trimming shortened V by 0 bases and J by 9 bases, and 9 bases separated the two germline ends. The CDR3 consists of 14 residues. The germline CDR1 and CDR2 sequences are SGHVS and FNYEAQ. The chain's CDR3 is CASSLAQGTSPLHF. CDR3 bases: TGTGCCAGCAGCTTAGCCCAGGGGACTTCACCCCTCCACTTT.

The rearrangement links TRBV30 to TRBJ2-7, with D tentatively TRBD2 (6 bases). The ends were cut back, 3 bases at V and 7 bases at J, with 10 bases in the middle. This CDR3 region has 11 residues. Germline V lookup: CDR1 GTSNPN, CDR2 SVGIG (reference sequence). The CDR3 DNA sequence: TGTGCCTGGAGCCCCCGGGGGGAGCAGTACTTC. Its protein is CAWSPRGEQYF. Full variable domain (remainder filled in from reference TRBV30 and TRBJ2-7): SQTIHQWPATLVQPVGSPLSLECTVEGTSNPNLYWYRQAAGRGLQLLFYSVGIGQISSEVPQNLSASRPQDRQFILSSKKLLLSDSGFYLCAWSPRGEQYFGPGTRLTVT.

V usage is TRBV4-3 and J usage is TRBJ2-3; 9 bases match TRBD2. The CDR3 has 16 residues. Germline CDR1 LGHNA, CDR2 YSLEER. The junction had 6 bases not matched to a gene; V was cut back by 4 bases and J by 1 base. In DNA, the CDR3 is TGCGCCAGCAGCCCACGACTAGCGGTAGGCACAGATACGCAGTATTTT. Amino acids: CASSPRLAVGTDTQYF.

The chain joins TRBV5-1 to TRBJ1-2; D possibly corresponds to TRBD1 (5 bases). The CDR3 length is 12 residues. V dropped 3 bases and J dropped 8 bases, with 11 bases sitting between them. CDR1 is SGHRS, CDR2 YFSETQ, per germline. The CDR3 DNA reads TGCGCCAGCAGCTCAGGGCCGTCGGGCTACACCTTC. It is translated as CASSSGPSGYTF.

The chain uses TRBV7-8 and TRBJ2-5; 12 bases match TRBD2. Germline V gene data show CDR1 as SGHVS and CDR2 as FQNEAQ. This CDR3 is built from 13 residues. Trimming at V came to 5 bases and at J to 13 bases, leaving 8 bases not matched to a gene. The CDR3 loop is CASSPRTSGVAYF. The CDR3 DNA reads as TGTGCCAGCAGCCCTAGGACTAGCGGGGTGGCGTACTTC.

The rearrangement links TRBV5-5 to TRBJ1-5, with 10 bases identical to TRBD1. The CDR3 spans 18 residues. The V gene's germline CDR1 is SGHKS and CDR2 YYEKEE (reference sequence). With V trimmed by 4 bases and J by 3 bases, 13 bases remained unmatched. CDR3 sequence: CASSVETGGVGNNQPQHF. The CDR3, as DNA: TGTGCCAGCAGCGTAGAGACAGGGGGCGTTGGGAACAATCAGCCCCAGCATTTT.

The rearrangement joins TRBV5-1 to TRBJ2-5; 12 bases align to TRBD1. CDR1 is SGHRS, CDR2 YFSETQ, per germline. V was pared by 5 bases and J by 5 bases, with 10 bases of the junction left unmatched. The CDR3 loop spans 16 amino acids. CDR3 nucleotides: TGCGCCAGCAGGGTCACCGGGACAGGGGGCCCGGAGACCCAGTACTTC. It encodes CASRVTGTGGPETQYF.

This rearrangement joins TRBV7-2 to TRBJ2-1; D possibly corresponds to TRBD1 (5 bases). Between the trimmed V and J ends, which lost 0 bases and 11 bases, there was a span of 11 bases. Germline V gives CDR1 SGHTA, CDR2 FQGNSA. This CDR3 has 13 residues. The CDR3 spells CASSLAGAAKQFF. CDR3 bases: TGTGCCAGCAGCTTAGCTGGGGCAGCAAAGCAGTTCTTC.

This clone was observed a single time. This chain uses TRBV10-3 with TRBJ2-7; 9 nucleotides agree with TRBD1. V was clipped by 5 bases and J by 7 bases; unmatched bases: 6. Germline V gives CDR1 ENHRY, CDR2 SYGVKD. The CDR3 is made up of 13 amino acids. The CDR3 loop is CAISKGTGQEQYF. CDR3 in DNA: TGTGCCATCAGTAAGGGGACAGGGCAAGAGCAGTACTTC.

This chain joins TRBV19 and TRBJ1-5; D not resolved. CDR1 and CDR2 from the germline V gene are LNHDA and SQIVND (reference sequence). V was clipped by 6 bases and J by 0 bases, with 12 bases between them. This CDR3 has 15 amino acids. CDR3 DNA: TGTGCCAGTAGGGCCGAGGGCGGTAGCAATCAGCCCCAGCATTTT. Translated, it gives CASRAEGGSNQPQHF.

The chain combines TRBV5-1 with TRBJ2-7; D may be TRBD1 (5 bases). This CDR3 contains 14 residues. Germline CDR1 reads SGHRS; CDR2 reads YFSETQ. The V gene lost 2 bases and the J gene lost 0 bases, with 9 bases spanning the gap. DNA of the CDR3: TGCGCCAGCAGCTTACAGGCCAGCTCCTACGAGCAGTACTTC. Protein sequence: CASSLQASSYEQYF.

The V and J genes are TRBV5-4 and TRBJ2-3; D uncertain. CDR3 length: 11 amino acids. Germline assignment: CDR1 SGHNT and CDR2 YYREEE (reference sequence). V lost 4 bases, J lost 4 bases, and 4 bases lay in between. For the CDR3, the DNA is TGTGCCAGCAGCCGGGCAGATACGCAGTATTTT. As protein: CASSRADTQYF. The variable domain in full, with the rest retrieved from reference TRBV5-4 and TRBJ2-3, is ETGVTQSPTHLIKTRGQQVTLRCSSQSGHNTVSWYQQALGQGPQFIFQYYREEENGRGNFPPRFSGLQFPNYSSELNVNALELDDSALYLCASSRADTQYFGPGTRLTVL.

V usage is TRBV18 and J usage is TRBJ1-2; TRBD1 aligns across 10 bases. Per the germline V gene, CDR1 is KGHSH and CDR2 is LQKENI. The CDR3 consists of 15 residues. J lost 4 bases, V lost 0 bases, and 2 bases had no gene match. CDR3 protein: CASSPPRTGGYGYTF. DNA of the CDR3: TGTGCCAGCTCACCACCGAGGACAGGGGGCTATGGCTACACCTTC.

The chain recombines TRBV5-8 with TRBJ1-1; 9 positions match TRBD1. In germline, CDR1 is SGHTS, CDR2 YDEGEE. The CDR3 covers 16 residues. Trimming removed 0 bases from V and 0 bases from J; junction bases left unmatched: 3. The CDR3 spells CASSLGYRGLNTEAFF. DNA for the CDR3: TGTGCCAGCAGCTTGGGATACAGGGGGCTGAACACTGAAGCTTTCTTT.

The genes are TRBV10-1 and TRBJ2-1; D is unresolved. Per germline, CDR1 WNHNN and CDR2 SYGVQD (reference sequence). The CDR3 is made up of 11 amino acids. Trimming took 3 bases from V and 7 from J, leaving 4 bases between them. The CDR3 sequence is CASSDRNEQFF. CDR3 sequence (DNA): TGCGCCAGCAGTGACCGGAATGAGCAGTTCTTC.

V and J are TRBV19 and TRBJ2-6; D possibly corresponds to TRBD2 (6 bases). The CDR3 is 18 amino acids. V lost 5 bases, J lost 2 bases, and 19 bases lay in between. Germline V gene sequence: CDR1 LNHDA, CDR2 SQIVND (reference sequence). The CDR3 loop reads CASSPSGRGAPGANVLTF. In nucleotides, the CDR3 is TGTGCCAGTAGTCCAAGCGGACGCGGGGCCCCTGGGGCCAACGTCCTGACTTTC.

This sequence joins TRBV4-1 and TRBJ1-2, with 7 bases fitting TRBD1. CDR1 and CDR2 from the germline V gene are MGHRA and YSYEKL. The CDR3 has 16 amino acids. V lost 3 bases and J lost 0; bases outside the gene matches: 7. The CDR3 reads CASSHGTGAANYGYTF. CDR3 nucleotide sequence: TGCGCCAGCAGCCACGGTACAGGGGCCGCTAACTATGGCTACACCTTC.

The chain carries TRBV7-3 and TRBJ2-3; the D gene is possibly TRBD1 (6 bases). Germline lookup yields CDR1 SGHTA and CDR2 FQGTGA. Deletions cut 5 bases from V and 0 bases from J, with 15 bases between. The CDR3 spans 16 residues. The CDR3 coding sequence is TGTGCCAGCAGCCCCGGGACAACAACTAGCACAGATACGCAGTATTTT. Translation gives CASSPGTTTSTDTQYF.

This sequence joins TRBV18 and TRBJ1-3; perhaps TRBD1 as D (5 bases). The CDR3 extends over 18 amino acids. Germline lookup yields CDR1 KGHSH and CDR2 LQKENI. Trimming removed 2 bases from V and 0 bases from J, with 17 bases in between. DNA of the CDR3: TGTGCCAGCTCACCAATGAAGACGGGACTTAGCTCTGGAAACACCATATATTTT. It codes for CASSPMKTGLSSGNTIYF.

The V and J genes are TRBV25-1 and TRBJ1-1; possible D gene TRBD1, 5 bases. V was pared by 6 bases and J by 4 bases, with 15 bases between. The CDR3 is made up of 14 amino acids. Germline V lookup: CDR1 MGHDK, CDR2 SYGVNS. This CDR3 is CASRGASWGTEAFF. The CDR3 nucleotides are TGTGCCAGCAGAGGGGCTTCATGGGGCACTGAAGCTTTCTTT.

The V call is TRBV15, the J call TRBJ2-3; D may be TRBD1 (6 bases). Germline V CDR1 and CDR2: LNHNV, YYDKDF (reference sequence). Trimming removed 7 bases from V and 0 bases from J, with 11 bases in between. This CDR3 spans 14 amino acids. CDR3 in DNA: TGTGCCACCAACCTACAGGGAAGCACAGATACGCAGTATTTT. It yields the protein CATNLQGSTDTQYF.

The J gene is TRBJ1-2, the V gene TRBV5-1; 10 nucleotides agree with TRBD1. Germline V lookup: CDR1 SGHRS, CDR2 YFSETQ. After removal of 0 bases from V and 4 bases from J, the junction contained 0 bases not matched to a gene. The CDR3 length is 14 residues. The CDR3 region is CASSLGQGAYGYTF. CDR3 nucleotide sequence: TGCGCCAGCAGCTTGGGACAGGGGGCCTATGGCTACACCTTC.

In this sample, this clone turned up once. The chain is built from TRBV2 and TRBJ1-4, with 9 bases fitting TRBD1. The trim removed 7 bases at V and 7 bases at J, leaving 7 bases unmatched. Germline loops: CDR1 SNHLY, CDR2 FYNNEI. The CDR3 loop spans 14 amino acids. CDR3 in DNA: TGTGCCAGCACCTCCGGGACAGGGTTTGAAAAACTGTTTTTT. Its translation is CASTSGTGFEKLFF.